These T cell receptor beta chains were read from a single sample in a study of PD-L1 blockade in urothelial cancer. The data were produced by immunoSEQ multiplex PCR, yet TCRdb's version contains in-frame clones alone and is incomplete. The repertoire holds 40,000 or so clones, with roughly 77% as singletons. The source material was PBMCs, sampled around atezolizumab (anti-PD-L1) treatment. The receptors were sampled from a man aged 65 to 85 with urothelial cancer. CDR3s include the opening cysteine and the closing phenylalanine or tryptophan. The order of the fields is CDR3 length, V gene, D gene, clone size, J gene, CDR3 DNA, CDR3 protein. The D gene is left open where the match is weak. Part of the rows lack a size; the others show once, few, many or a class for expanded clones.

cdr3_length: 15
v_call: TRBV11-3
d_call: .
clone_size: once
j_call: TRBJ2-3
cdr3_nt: TGTGCCAGCAGCTTAGCACTCAGGGGCACAGATACGCAGTATTTT
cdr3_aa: CASSLALRGTDTQYF

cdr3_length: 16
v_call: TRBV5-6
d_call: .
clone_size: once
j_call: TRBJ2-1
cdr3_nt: TGTGCCAGCAGCTTGAAAGTTTCCAGCTCCTACAATGAGCAGTTCTTC
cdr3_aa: CASSLKVSSSYNEQFF

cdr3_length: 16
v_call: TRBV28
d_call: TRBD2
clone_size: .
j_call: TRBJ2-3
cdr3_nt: TGTGCCAGCAGTTTTGGGGGACTAGCGGGATCGGATACGCAGTATTTT
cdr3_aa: CASSFGGLAGSDTQYF

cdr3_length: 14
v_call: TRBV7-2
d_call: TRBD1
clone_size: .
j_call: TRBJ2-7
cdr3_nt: TGTGCCAGCAGCTCCTCAGGACAGGTCTACGAGCAGTACTTC
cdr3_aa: CASSSSGQVYEQYF

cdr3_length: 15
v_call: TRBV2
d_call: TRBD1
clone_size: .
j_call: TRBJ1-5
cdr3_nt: TGTGCCAGCACTTGGGACAGCCTTAGCAATCAGCCCCAGCATTTT
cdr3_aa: CASTWDSLSNQPQHF

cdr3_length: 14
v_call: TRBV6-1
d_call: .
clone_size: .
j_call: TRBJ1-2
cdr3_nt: TGTGCCAGCAGTGAAGACAGTCAATACTATGGCTACACCTTC
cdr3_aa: CASSEDSQYYGYTF

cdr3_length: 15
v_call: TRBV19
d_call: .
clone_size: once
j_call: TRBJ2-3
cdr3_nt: TGTGCCAGTAGTACCCGGACAGAGGCTGGGAATACGCAGTATTTT
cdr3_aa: CASSTRTEAGNTQYF

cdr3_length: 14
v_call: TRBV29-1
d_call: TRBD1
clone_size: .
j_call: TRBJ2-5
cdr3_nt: TGCAGCGTGGGGGACAGGGGGAATCAAGAGACCCAGTACTTC
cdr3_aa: CSVGDRGNQETQYF

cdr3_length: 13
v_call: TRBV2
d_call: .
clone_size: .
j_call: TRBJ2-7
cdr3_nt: TGTGCCAGCAGTGAGTGGCAGGCCTACGAGCAGTACTTC
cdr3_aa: CASSEWQAYEQYF

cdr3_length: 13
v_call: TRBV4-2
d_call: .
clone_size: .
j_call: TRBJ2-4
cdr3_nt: TGTGCCAGCAAAGGTACGGGCAAAAACATTCAGTACTTC
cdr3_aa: CASKGTGKNIQYF

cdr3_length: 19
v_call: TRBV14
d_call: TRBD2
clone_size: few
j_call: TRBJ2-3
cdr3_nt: TGTGCCAGCAGCCAAGACGCTCCTAGTTTCGGCGGGAGGTCGGATACGCAGTATTTT
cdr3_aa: CASSQDAPSFGGRSDTQYF

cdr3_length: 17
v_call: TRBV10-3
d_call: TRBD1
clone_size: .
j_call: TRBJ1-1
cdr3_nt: TGTGCCATCAGTGCAGACCTGGGACAGGGGATGAACACTGAAGCTTTCTTT
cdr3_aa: CAISADLGQGMNTEAFF

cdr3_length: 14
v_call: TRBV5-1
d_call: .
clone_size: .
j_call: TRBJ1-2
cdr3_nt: TGCGCCAGCAGCTTGGGACAGGACAACTATGGCTACACCTTC
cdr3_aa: CASSLGQDNYGYTF

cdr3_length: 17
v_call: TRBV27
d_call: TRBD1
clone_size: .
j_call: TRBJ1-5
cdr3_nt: TGTGCCAGCTCCCTCACAGGGGACCCTTATAGCAATCAGCCCCAGCATTTT
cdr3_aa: CASSLTGDPYSNQPQHF

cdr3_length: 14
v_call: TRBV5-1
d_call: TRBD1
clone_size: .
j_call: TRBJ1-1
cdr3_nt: TGCGCCAGCAATGTGGGACAGATGAACACTGAAGCTTTCTTT
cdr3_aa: CASNVGQMNTEAFF